One sample yielded the 3 T cell receptor beta chains listed below, sequenced in a study of radiation and T cells in renal cell carcinoma. Time point in this sample: blood 2 weeks post-SBRT. Treatment of the sample: 15 Gy SBRT to primary tumor, nephrectomy 4 weeks later. The protocol was immunoSEQ multiplex PCR, while the TCRdb copy is restricted to in-frame clones and leaves out a portion. The repertoire holds 70,000 or so clones, 82% seen once, with around 5.5% in the top ten. Sequenced material: blood, taken from a patient whose treatment included radiotherapy and nephrectomy. All receptors come from a man in his 60s with renal cell carcinoma.

The rearrangement links TRBV28 to TRBJ2-3; 8 nucleotides agree with TRBD2. After removal of 4 bases from V and 0 bases from J, the junction contained 3 bases not matched to a gene. CDR1 is MDHEN and CDR2 is SYDVKM in the germline V gene. This CDR3 is built from 15 residues. The DNA of the CDR3 is TGTGCCAGCAGTTATGCTAGCGGGAGCACAGATACGCAGTATTTT. This gives the protein CASSYASGSTDTQYF.

The rearrangement uses TRBV27 and TRBJ2-1; D is possibly TRBD2 (6 bases). The CDR3 totals 13 residues. V was cut by 6 bases and J by 10 bases, with 16 bases left in between. Germline CDR1 is MNHEY and CDR2 is SMNVEV (reference sequence). The CDR3 coding sequence is TGTGCCAGCAGGGCCCCGGGGGTGGGGGAGCAGTTCTTC. Protein product: CASRAPGVGEQFF.

The chain combines TRBV2 with TRBJ1-1, with D possibly TRBD1 on 6 matching bases. Germline CDR1 reads SNHLY; CDR2 reads FYNNEI. The V end lost 5 bases, the J end lost 1 base, and 20 bases lay between the germline ends. The CDR3 is 17 residues long. DNA for the CDR3: TGTGCCAGCAGTCCTCTCCGCACAGGGTTTGGGAACACTGAAGCTTTCTTT. Translated: CASSPLRTGFGNTEAFF.